This passage covers 19 T cell receptor beta chains from one sample sequenced in a study of shared clonotypes between healthy human individuals. The repertoire was sequenced with immunoSEQ multiplex PCR; TCRdb's copy has only in-frame clones and lacks some. The sample yields more than 850,000 clones, more than 75% seen once. Material for sequencing was memory CD4+ T cells from PBMCs. The subset was: CD45RA-negative fraction. Source of these receptors: a man aged 18-30 years in good health. Some clones in this sample may be carry-over from other donors' samples.

This chain joins TRBV6-6 and TRBJ2-3; 7 bases are shared with TRBD1. Germline V gene data show CDR1 as MNHNY and CDR2 as SVGAGI (reference sequence). The ends lost 3 bases at V and 4 bases at J; junction bases unmatched: 4. CDR3 size: 14 residues. CDR3 in DNA: TGTGCCAGCAGTTATAGACAGGGTCCAGATACGCAGTATTTT. Its translation: CASSYRQGPDTQYF.

This rearrangement joins TRBV28 to TRBJ1-6; 7 bases fit TRBD1. The germline V gene encodes CDR1 MDHEN and CDR2 SYDVKM. The CDR3 extends over 18 amino acids. The V gene end was trimmed by 4 bases and the J gene end by 8 bases; junction bases not matched to a gene: 17. The CDR3 DNA is TGTGCCAGCAGTTCACCCTGGACAGGAGATCGCATGTATTCACCCCTCCACTTT. Its protein is CASSSPWTGDRMYSPLHF.

This clone is a singleton in its sample. The V call is TRBV9, the J call TRBJ2-2; D is perhaps TRBD2 (6 bases). V was shortened by 0 bases and J by 1 base, with 10 bases between the two germline ends. The CDR3 runs 16 residues. CDR1 SGDLS and CDR2 YYNGEE come from the germline V gene. Here the CDR3 DNA reads TGTGCCAGCAGCGTAGGGGTTAGCGGGAACACCGGGGAGCTGTTTTTT. This gives the protein CASSVGVSGNTGELFF.

The chain employs TRBV7-9 and TRBJ2-1; 9 bases fit TRBD2. CDR3 length equals 18 residues. Germline lookup yields CDR1 SEHNR and CDR2 FQNEAQ (reference sequence). The trim removed 0 bases at V and 5 bases at J, leaving 11 bases unmatched. The CDR3 DNA is TGTGCCAGCAGCTTAGCCCGGACTAGCGAGGGCTTTAACAATGAGCAGTTCTTC. This codes for CASSLARTSEGFNNEQFF. Filled out from reference TRBV7-9 and TRBJ2-1, the complete variable domain reads DTGVSQNPRHKITKRGQNVTFRCDPISEHNRLYWYRQTLGQGPEFLTYFQNEAQLEKSRLLSDRFSAERPKGSFSTLEIQRTEQGDSAMYLCASSLARTSEGFNNEQFFGPGTRLTVL.

J is TRBJ2-5 and V is TRBV30; perhaps TRBD1 as D (7 bases). Near its end, the DNA agrees better with TRBJ2-7, so the J call may be wrong. The CDR3 sequence is 14 residues long. Germline V gene data show CDR1 as GTSNPN and CDR2 as SVGIG (reference sequence). The CDR3 region is CAWSQGGGSYEQYF. Here the CDR3 DNA reads TGTGCCTGGAGCCAGGGGGGAGGCTCCTACGAGCAGTACTTC.

The chain joins TRBV7-2 to TRBJ2-5, with D perhaps TRBD1 or TRBD2 (5 bases each). This CDR3 is built from 15 residues. The V and J ends lost 3 bases and 5 bases respectively, with 16 bases between them. Germline CDR1 reads SGHTA; CDR2 reads FQGNSA. The CDR3, as DNA: TGTGCCAGCAGCTTCTCGCCCGGGACCTGGGAGACCCAGTACTTC. It specifies CASSFSPGTWETQYF.

The rearrangement links TRBV18 to TRBJ2-1; D is uncertain. There are 13 residues in the CDR3. CDR1 is KGHSH, CDR2 LQKENI, per germline. V shed 3 bases and J shed 4 bases, with 7 bases lying between them. The CDR3 DNA reads as TGTGCCAGCTCACCCGATATATACAATGAGCAGTTCTTC. Translating it yields CASSPDIYNEQFF.

The chain has TRBV6-5 and TRBJ2-7, with a tentative D call TRBD1 (6 bases). The CDR3 spans 14 residues. The germline V gene has CDR1 MNHEY and CDR2 SVGAGI. The V and J ends lost 6 bases and 3 bases respectively, with 15 bases between them. This CDR3 is CASRWGTGNYEQYF. The CDR3 DNA is TGTGCCAGCAGGTGGGGAACAGGGAACTACGAGCAGTACTTC.

The chain combines TRBV5-1 with TRBJ2-5; D remains ambiguous. The CDR3 totals 13 residues. Trimming left V 7 bases short and J 1 base short, with 11 bases between. Germline CDR1 and CDR2: SGHRS and YFSETQ. Here the CDR3 DNA reads TGCGCCAGCGTTGGGCAGCTCCAAGAGACCCAGTACTTC. Its translation: CASVGQLQETQYF.

The rearrangement joins TRBV11-2 to TRBJ2-5; D remains unclear. The J call could be wrong; TRBJ2-7 is a better fit for the DNA end. The CDR3 sequence is 14 residues long. The germline V gene encodes CDR1 SGHAT and CDR2 FQNNGV. Written as DNA, the CDR3 is TGTGCCAGCAGGTCTGTTGGGATGCCATACGAGCAGTACTTC. This encodes CASRSVGMPYEQYF.

J is TRBJ2-2 and V is TRBV5-4; D is unresolved. The CDR3 is 15 amino acids. V gave up 1 base and J gave up 0 bases, with 7 bases separating them. In germline, CDR1 is SGHNT, CDR2 YYREEE (reference sequence). The CDR3, as DNA: TGTGCCAGCAGCTTGTACGGATCGAACACCGGGGAGCTGTTTTTT. As protein: CASSLYGSNTGELFF.

The genes are TRBV28 and TRBJ1-3; D unclear. The CDR3 runs to 15 residues. From germline, CDR1 is MDHEN and CDR2 SYDVKM. V was shortened by 6 bases and J by 3 bases, with 15 bases between the two germline ends. Written as DNA, the CDR3 is TGTGCCAGCAGCCTAGGCTTTTCCTATGGAAACACCATATATTTT. Translating it yields CASSLGFSYGNTIYF. The full variable domain, completed using reference TRBV28 and TRBJ1-3, is DVKVTQSSRYLVKRTGEKVFLECVQDMDHENMFWYRQDPGLGLRLIYFSYDVKMKEKGDIPEGYSVSREKKERFSLILESASTNQTSMYLCASSLGFSYGNTIYFGEGSWLTVV.

V is TRBV13 and J is TRBJ2-5; D may be TRBD2 (6 bases). The CDR3 is 11 amino acids. Germline V gene data show CDR1 as PRHDT and CDR2 as FYEKMQ (reference sequence). V lost 6 bases, J lost 5 bases, and 7 bases lay in between. CDR3 nucleotides: TGTGCCAGCAGACGGGAGGAGACCCAGTACTTC. Its protein product is CASRREETQYF.

This clone was seen a few times. The same CDR3 is also encoded by other DNA sequences in this sample. This rearrangement joins TRBV6-6 to TRBJ1-5; D is uncertain. V shed 0 bases and J shed 4 bases, with 13 bases lying between them. CDR1 and CDR2 (germline): MNHNY, SVGAGI (reference sequence). CDR3 size: 16 residues. CDR3 DNA sequence: TGTGCCAGCAGTTACTCGAGGCGGGGTGGGAATCAGCCCCAGCATTTT. It is translated as CASSYSRRGGNQPQHF.

This clone turned up a few times. The rearrangement links TRBV12-5 to TRBJ1-1; D gene ambiguous. Trimming stripped 5 bases from V and 1 base from J, with 8 bases between. The CDR3 runs to 13 residues. Per germline, CDR1 LGHNT and CDR2 FRNRAP. CDR3 loop: CASGHGPNTEAFF. As DNA, the CDR3 is TGTGCTAGTGGTCATGGCCCGAACACTGAAGCTTTCTTT.

CDR3 nucleotide sequence: TGCGCCAGCAGCTTGCTCACCGGCACTGCCTATGGCTACACCTTC. Translation: CASSLLTGTAYGYTF. The chain is built from TRBV5-1 and TRBJ1-2; D unclear. This CDR3 comprises 15 residues. Germline lookup yields CDR1 SGHRS and CDR2 YFSETQ. Trimming took 1 base from V and 4 from J, leaving 14 bases between them.

With regard to this clone: At the DNA level, this CDR3 is encoded by other sequences in the same sample as well. The rearrangement joins TRBV5-1 to TRBJ2-3; D unresolved. Germline V gene sequence: CDR1 SGHRS, CDR2 YFSETQ. The CDR3 sequence is 15 residues long. V shed 4 bases and J shed 0 bases, with 12 bases lying between them. CDR3 nucleotide sequence: TGCGCCAGCAGCCCGACTGGGCCTAGCACAGATACGCAGTATTTT. Encoded protein: CASSPTGPSTDTQYF.

V and J are TRBV4-3 and TRBJ2-1, with 13 bases that match TRBD2. CDR1 and CDR2 from the germline V gene are LGHNA and YSLEER. The CDR3 sequence is 20 residues long. With V trimmed by 2 bases and J by 6 bases, 16 bases remained unmatched. Here the CDR3 DNA reads TGCGCCAGCAGCCAAACTATTTGGACTAGCGGGAGTATGCTCGGCAATGAGCAGTTCTTC. The encoded protein is CASSQTIWTSGSMLGNEQFF.

This clone was seen once. The genes are TRBV21-1 and TRBJ1-1; TRBD1 is the table's D call and was not checked against the DNA. TRBV21-1 represents a pseudogene. There are 16 residues in the CDR3. DNA for the CDR3: TGTGCCAGCAGCAGCAGAGGACAGGGGGCGGACACTGAAGCTTTCTTT. Protein product: CASSSRGQGADTEAFF.